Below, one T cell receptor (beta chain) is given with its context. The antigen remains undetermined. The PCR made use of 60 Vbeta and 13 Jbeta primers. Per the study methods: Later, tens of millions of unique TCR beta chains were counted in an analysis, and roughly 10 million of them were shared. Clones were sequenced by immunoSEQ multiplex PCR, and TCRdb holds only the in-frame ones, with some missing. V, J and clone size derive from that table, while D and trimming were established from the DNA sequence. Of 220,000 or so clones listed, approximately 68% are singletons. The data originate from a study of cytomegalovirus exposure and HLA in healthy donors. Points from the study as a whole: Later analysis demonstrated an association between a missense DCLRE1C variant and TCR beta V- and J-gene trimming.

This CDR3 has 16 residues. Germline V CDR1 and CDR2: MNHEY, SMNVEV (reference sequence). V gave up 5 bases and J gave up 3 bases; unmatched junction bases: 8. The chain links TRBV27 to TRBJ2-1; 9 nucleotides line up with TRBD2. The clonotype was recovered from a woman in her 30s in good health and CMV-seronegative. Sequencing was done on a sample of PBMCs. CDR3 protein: CASSPRLAANYNEQFF. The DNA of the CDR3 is TGTGCCAGCAGTCCCAGACTAGCGGCGAACTACAATGAGCAGTTCTTC.